The sequence of this TCR beta chain was determined in a study of shared clonotypes between healthy human individuals. Points on this clone: As yet, its antigen is unknown.

Data came from immunoSEQ multiplex PCR; TCRdb stores just in-frame clones and leaves some out. The repertoire includes some 100,000 clones, about 70% of them detected once, and roughly 24% sits in the top ten. Regarding the study as a whole: Shared clonotypes: roughly 4.5% naive CD4, about 4% naive CD8, roughly 2.2% memory CD4, over 0.3% memory CD8.

Germline CDR1 SGHRS, CDR2 YFSETQ. This CDR3 region has 15 residues. The V and J ends lost 1 base and 5 bases respectively, with 13 bases between them. J is TRBJ2-1 and V is TRBV5-1, with D unresolved. This TCR was recovered from a young woman in good health. The sequencing input was memory CD8+ T cells sorted from blood. Subset noted: CD45RO+ cells pooled with CCR7-negative TemRA cells. The CDR3 DNA follows: TGCGCCAGCAGCTTGTATGTCGGACGGAACAATGAGCAGTTCTTC. This sequence encodes CASSLYVGRNNEQFF.